This TCR beta chain was recovered during a study of blood T cell repertoires in COVID-19. The wider study: The United States, Italy and Spain were the sources of the acute and convalescent COVID-19 samples.

Unmatched junction bases numbered 10, after V lost 2 bases and J lost 9 bases. Germline values: CDR1 SGHTA, CDR2 FQGTGA. The CDR3 runs 17 residues. Assay used: immunoSEQ multiplex PCR; TCRdb lists only in-frame clones, some missing. The sample has tens of thousands of clones, around 90% seen once. The sequencing input was peripheral blood. The J gene is TRBJ2-1, the V gene TRBV7-3; 13 bases align to TRBD2. This clonotype was sampled from a woman of 80 years or more with active COVID-19. CDR3 bases: TGTGCCAGCAGCTTACCTCTACTAGCGGGAGGGCCTACTGAGCAGTTCTTC. It codes for CASSLPLLAGGPTEQFF.